One sample yielded the 22 T cell receptor beta chains listed below, sequenced in a study of brain T cells in children with intractable seizures (TCRdb year 2021). Libraries were constructed by the immunoSEQ multiplex PCR assay. TCRdb provides this immuneACCESS table in a form limited to in-frame rearrangements. Some clones are lacking; in checked studies, under half of them reflect an unresolved V gene, and why the rest are absent is not known. The sample yields under 400,000 clones; 85% to 95% were counted once. 4.5% to 7% of the sample comes from the top ten. According to the study, the label for this sample's time point signals: blood from clinic visit 5 months post-surgery; TSC patient then seizure free. The sample here was peripheral blood, taken about 5 months after surgery. The receptors shown here come from a boy under two years old with tuberous sclerosis and intractable seizures.

A note on this clone: At the DNA level, this CDR3 is encoded by other sequences in the same sample as well. The V call is TRBV2, the J call TRBJ1-1; D unresolved. V was shortened by 6 bases and J by 9 bases, with 14 bases between the two germline ends. CDR1 SNHLY and CDR2 FYNNEI come from the germline V gene. The CDR3 length is 12 residues. CDR3 DNA: TGTGCCAGCAGCGACCCTGACCCCCAAGCTTTCTTT. Amino acids: CASSDPDPQAFF.

V is TRBV5-4 and J is TRBJ1-6, with no clear D. V was shortened by 1 base and J by 4 bases, with 9 bases between the two germline ends. The germline gives CDR1 SGHNT, CDR2 YYREEE (reference sequence). The CDR3 length is 15 residues. CDR3: CASSLRAEYNSPLHF. The CDR3 DNA follows: TGTGCCAGCAGCTTGAGGGCAGAGTATAATTCACCCCTCCACTTT.

The chain carries TRBV6-5 and TRBJ2-1, with 9 nucleotides matching TRBD2. Germline CDR1 and CDR2: MNHEY and SVGAGI. The CDR3 extends over 13 amino acids. Germline trimming cut 6 bases from V and 7 bases from J; bases unmatched to any gene: 4. DNA of the CDR3: TGTGCCAGCAGGGCTAGCGGGATTAATGAGCAGTTCTTC. Translated: CASRASGINEQFF.

V usage is TRBV11-3 and J usage is TRBJ1-2; D remains unclear. Germline V lookup: CDR1 SGHNT, CDR2 YENEEA. The CDR3 consists of 13 residues. Trimming removed 1 base from V and 6 bases from J, with 9 bases in between. The CDR3 protein is CASSLGGNHGYTF. The CDR3 DNA follows: TGTGCCAGCAGCTTAGGTGGAAACCATGGCTACACCTTC.

This chain connects TRBV19 to TRBJ2-7; 7 nucleotides line up with TRBD1. The trim removed 5 bases at V and 1 base at J, leaving 11 bases unmatched. There are 16 residues in the CDR3. CDR1 and CDR2 (germline): LNHDA, SQIVND (reference sequence). CDR3: CASSADRDSSSYEQYF. The DNA of the CDR3 is TGTGCCAGTAGTGCAGACCGGGACAGCTCTTCCTACGAGCAGTACTTC.

The table lists this clone with a count of one. The chain carries TRBV9 and TRBJ2-1; 8 positions match TRBD2. The germline CDR1 and CDR2 sequences are SGDLS and YYNGEE. This CDR3 comprises 15 residues. Trimming cost V 4 bases and J 6 bases; bases outside gene matches: 9. DNA for the CDR3: TGTGCCAGCAGCCTAGAGTCTAGCGGGCTCAATGAGCAGTTCTTC. This encodes CASSLESSGLNEQFF. The full variable domain, with the rest looked up from reference TRBV9 and TRBJ2-1, is DSGVTQTPKHLITATGQRVTLRCSPRSGDLSVYWYQQSLDQGLQFLIQYYNGEERAKGNILERFSAQQFPDLHSELNLSSLELGDSALYFCASSLESSGLNEQFFGPGTRLTVL.

The chain carries TRBV3-1 (or the pseudogene TRBV3-2) and TRBJ1-2; 8 bases are a match to TRBD1. J lost 4 bases, V lost 6 bases, and 7 bases had no gene match. CDR1 LGHDT and CDR2 YNNKEL come from the germline V gene (reference sequence). CDR3 length: 14 amino acids. The CDR3 spells CASSRGQGFYGYTF. DNA of the CDR3: TGTGCCAGCAGTCGCGGACAGGGATTCTATGGCTACACCTTC.

This chain uses TRBV30 with TRBJ2-3; TRBD1 might be the D (5 bases). Germline V lookup: CDR1 GTSNPN, CDR2 SVGIG (reference sequence). The CDR3 length is 12 residues. V shed 5 bases and J shed 8 bases, with 14 bases lying between them. CDR3 residues: CAWLGRRGTQYF. The CDR3 region has the DNA TGTGCCTGGCTGGGGCGGCGAGGTACGCAGTATTTT.

This sequence joins TRBV2 and TRBJ1-2; 8 bases are a match to TRBD1. V lost 8 bases and J lost 6; bases outside the gene matches: 5. The CDR3 runs to 12 residues. CDR1 and CDR2 from the germline V gene are SNHLY and FYNNEI. The CDR3 DNA reads TGTGCCAGCCGACAGGGGAAAAATGGCTACACCTTC. This gives the protein CASRQGKNGYTF.

The V gene is TRBV2, the J gene TRBJ2-1; tentative D call: TRBD1 (5 bases). CDR3 length: 14 amino acids. Deletions cut 5 bases from V and 10 bases from J, with 18 bases between. The germline gives CDR1 SNHLY, CDR2 FYNNEI. The CDR3 region is CASSLTDRGIEQFF. The CDR3 nucleotides read TGTGCCAGCAGTCTCACCGATAGGGGCATCGAGCAGTTCTTC.

The chain recombines TRBV7-9 with TRBJ2-1; 7 bases line up with TRBD1. This CDR3 is 13 amino acids long. Germline CDR1 and CDR2: SEHNR and FQNEAQ (reference sequence). Germline trimming cut 5 bases from V and 8 bases from J; bases unmatched to any gene: 6. The CDR3 loop is CASSKRGRDEQFF. The CDR3 nucleotides read TGTGCCAGCAGCAAAAGGGGGCGGGATGAGCAGTTCTTC.

The V and J genes are TRBV6-5 and TRBJ1-3; tentatively, D is TRBD1 (5 bases). CDR1 is MNHEY, CDR2 SVGAGI, per germline. V gave up 5 bases and J gave up 0 bases, with 11 bases separating them. This CDR3 contains 15 residues. The CDR3 protein is CASSSRQSSGNTIYF. The DNA of the CDR3 is TGTGCCAGCAGTAGTAGACAGAGCTCTGGAAACACCATATATTTT.

The J gene is TRBJ1-5, the V gene TRBV6-1; unclear D gene. Trimming took 4 bases from V and 0 from J, leaving 13 bases between them. The germline V gene has CDR1 MNHNS and CDR2 SASEGT. The CDR3 runs 16 residues. The CDR3 nucleotides are TGTGCCAGCAGTGCCAGGAGGGCCCATAGCAATCAGCCCCAGCATTTT. Protein product: CASSARRAHSNQPQHF.

V is TRBV7-6 and J is TRBJ1-2; TRBD1 agrees at 9 bases. V gave up 4 bases and J gave up 4 bases; unmatched junction bases: 7. The CDR3 covers 15 residues. In germline, CDR1 is SGHVS, CDR2 FNYEAQ. CDR3 loop: CASSSGQGEGYGYTF. The CDR3 bases are TGTGCCAGCAGCTCGGGACAGGGAGAGGGCTATGGCTACACCTTC.

The V and J genes are TRBV29-1 and TRBJ1-1; 8 positions agree with TRBD1. The CDR3 runs to 13 residues. Germline loops: CDR1 SQVTM, CDR2 ANQGSEA. V lost 7 bases, J lost 5 bases, and 9 bases stayed unmatched. The CDR3 protein is CSAYQGAQTEAFF. The CDR3 DNA reads as TGCAGCGCCTATCAGGGGGCGCAGACTGAAGCTTTCTTT.

This sequence joins TRBV7-3 and TRBJ2-7; no firm D call. There are 17 residues in the CDR3. The V end lost 1 base, the J end lost 3 bases, and 19 bases lay between the germline ends. Germline values: CDR1 SGHTA, CDR2 FQGTGA. This CDR3 is CASSLNRIDGLDYEQYF. As DNA, the CDR3 is TGTGCCAGCAGCTTAAATCGGATCGACGGATTGGACTACGAGCAGTACTTC.

The rearrangement uses TRBV4-2 and TRBJ1-2; D is possibly TRBD1 (6 bases). Germline V lookup: CDR1 LGHNA, CDR2 YNFKEQ. The CDR3 contains 13 residues. Trimming left V 1 base short and J 7 bases short, with 10 bases between. The CDR3 protein is CASSQAGGGGYTF. As DNA, the CDR3 is TGTGCCAGCAGCCAAGCGGGGGGCGGTGGCTACACCTTC.

This chain uses TRBV5-8 with TRBJ1-5; 8 bases align to TRBD1. The CDR3 is 16 residues long. Losses at the gene ends were 3 bases for V and 0 bases for J; bases not matched to a gene: 5. CDR1 is SGHTS, CDR2 YDEGEE, per germline. CDR3 sequence (DNA): TGTGCCAGCAGCTCGGGACAGGCTTATAGCAATCAGCCCCAGCATTTT. It codes for CASSSGQAYSNQPQHF.

The chain couples TRBV9 to TRBJ2-7, with TRBD1 matching 9 bases. CDR1 is SGDLS and CDR2 is YYNGEE in the germline V gene. This CDR3 contains 15 residues. Losses at the gene ends were 2 bases for V and 4 bases for J; bases not matched to a gene: 7. CDR3 DNA: TGTGCCAGCAGCGTGGGGGACAGGGCTAGTTACGAGCAGTACTTC. It yields the protein CASSVGDRASYEQYF.

The chain joins TRBV4-1 to TRBJ2-3; TRBD1 is a possible D gene (5 bases). V was shortened by 1 base and J by 2 bases, with 16 bases between the two germline ends. The CDR3 consists of 17 residues. The V gene's germline CDR1 is MGHRA and CDR2 YSYEKL. CDR3 in DNA: TGCGCCAGCAGCCAAGTCTCAGGGAATGGTTTCACAGATACGCAGTATTTT. Protein sequence: CASSQVSGNGFTDTQYF.

The chain links TRBV9 to TRBJ2-5, with D perhaps matching TRBD1 (6 bases). Germline V lookup: CDR1 SGDLS, CDR2 YYNGEE. V gave up 6 bases and J gave up 7 bases, with 19 bases separating them. The CDR3 consists of 14 residues. CDR3: CASNRDTGSSTQYF. The CDR3 nucleotides are TGTGCCAGCAACAGGGACACAGGTAGTTCGACCCAGTACTTC. Together with reference TRBV9 and TRBJ2-5, the CDR3 gives the full variable domain: DSGVTQTPKHLITATGQRVTLRCSPRSGDLSVYWYQQSLDQGLQFLIQYYNGEERAKGNILERFSAQQFPDLHSELNLSSLELGDSALYFCASNRDTGSSTQYFGPGTRLLVL.

The V gene is TRBV28, the J gene TRBJ1-2; 7 bases align to TRBD1. V gave up 6 bases and J gave up 13 bases; unmatched junction bases: 14. This CDR3 comprises 13 residues. Germline CDR1 MDHEN, CDR2 SYDVKM. The CDR3 bases are TGTGCCAGCAGCCCGCCGGGACAGATAGTTCGCACCTTC. Translation: CASSPPGQIVRTF.